This T cell receptor (beta chain) was identified during a study of blood T cell repertoires in COVID-19. Trimming pared 1 base from V and 3 bases from J, leaving 12 bases between. The CDR3 has 15 amino acids. Germline CDR1 and CDR2: SGHTA and FQGTGA. Clones were read by immunoSEQ multiplex PCR, and TCRdb kept only the in-frame ones, dropping some. Here the sample spans around 140,000 clones, approximately 86% being singletons. This clonotype originated in a woman in her forties or fifties with acute or convalescent COVID-19. The J gene is TRBJ1-1, the V gene TRBV7-3; perhaps TRBD1 as D (5 bases). The material sequenced was peripheral blood. CDR3: CASSLSPGGYTEAFF. The CDR3 region has the DNA TGTGCCAGCAGCTTAAGTCCGGGGGGGTACACTGAAGCTTTCTTT.